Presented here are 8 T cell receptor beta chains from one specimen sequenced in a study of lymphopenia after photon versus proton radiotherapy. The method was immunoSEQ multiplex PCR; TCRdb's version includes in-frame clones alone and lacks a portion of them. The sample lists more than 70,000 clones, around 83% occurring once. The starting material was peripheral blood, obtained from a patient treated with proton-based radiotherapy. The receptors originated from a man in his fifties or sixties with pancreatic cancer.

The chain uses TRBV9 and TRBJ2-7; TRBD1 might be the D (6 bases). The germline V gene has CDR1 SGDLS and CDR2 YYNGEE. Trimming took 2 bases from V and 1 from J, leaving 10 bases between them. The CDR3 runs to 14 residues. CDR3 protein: CASSVTGWSYEQYF. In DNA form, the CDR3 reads TGTGCCAGCAGCGTCACAGGGTGGTCCTACGAGCAGTACTTC.

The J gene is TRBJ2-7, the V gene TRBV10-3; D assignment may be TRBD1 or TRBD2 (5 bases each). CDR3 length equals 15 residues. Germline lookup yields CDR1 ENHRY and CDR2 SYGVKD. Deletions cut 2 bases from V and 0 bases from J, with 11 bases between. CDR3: CAISEPSGASYEQYF. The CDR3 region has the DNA TGTGCCATCAGTGAGCCCTCCGGGGCCTCCTACGAGCAGTACTTC.

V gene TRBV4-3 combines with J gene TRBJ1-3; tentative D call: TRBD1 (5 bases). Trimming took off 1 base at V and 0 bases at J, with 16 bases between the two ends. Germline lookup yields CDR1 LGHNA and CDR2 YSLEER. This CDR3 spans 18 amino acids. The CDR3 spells CASSQARPGGYSGNTIYF. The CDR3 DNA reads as TGCGCCAGCAGCCAAGCCCGGCCGGGGGGTTACTCTGGAAACACCATATATTTT.

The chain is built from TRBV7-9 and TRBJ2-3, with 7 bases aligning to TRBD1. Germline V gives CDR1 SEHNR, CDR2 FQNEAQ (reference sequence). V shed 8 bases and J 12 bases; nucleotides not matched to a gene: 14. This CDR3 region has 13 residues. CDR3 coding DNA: TGTGCCAGCTTCGGGCGAGGGGGCCAAGCCCAGTATTTT. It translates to CASFGRGGQAQYF. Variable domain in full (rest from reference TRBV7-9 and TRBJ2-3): DTGVSQNPRHKITKRGQNVTFRCDPISEHNRLYWYRQTLGQGPEFLTYFQNEAQLEKSRLLSDRFSAERPKGSFSTLEIQRTEQGDSAMYLCASFGRGGQAQYFGPGTRLTVL.

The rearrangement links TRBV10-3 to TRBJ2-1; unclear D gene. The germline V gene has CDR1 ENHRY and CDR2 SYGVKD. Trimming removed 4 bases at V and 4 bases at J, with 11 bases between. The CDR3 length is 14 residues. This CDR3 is CAISVGQSYNEQFF. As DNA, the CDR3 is TGTGCCATCAGTGTCGGGCAGAGTTACAATGAGCAGTTCTTC.

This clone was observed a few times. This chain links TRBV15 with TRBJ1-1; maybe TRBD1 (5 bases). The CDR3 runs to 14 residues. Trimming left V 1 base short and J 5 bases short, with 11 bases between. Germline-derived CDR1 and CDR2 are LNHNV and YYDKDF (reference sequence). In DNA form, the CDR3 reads TGTGCCACCAGCAGAGCTTTCGGGGGTACTGAAGCTTTCTTT. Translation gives CATSRAFGGTEAFF.

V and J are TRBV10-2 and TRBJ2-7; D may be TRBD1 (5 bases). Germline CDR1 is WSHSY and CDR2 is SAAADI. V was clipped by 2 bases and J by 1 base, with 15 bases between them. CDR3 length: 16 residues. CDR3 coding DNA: TGCGCCAGCAGTGAGGGGCACAGGTTACCTTCCTACGAGCAGTACTTC. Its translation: CASSEGHRLPSYEQYF.

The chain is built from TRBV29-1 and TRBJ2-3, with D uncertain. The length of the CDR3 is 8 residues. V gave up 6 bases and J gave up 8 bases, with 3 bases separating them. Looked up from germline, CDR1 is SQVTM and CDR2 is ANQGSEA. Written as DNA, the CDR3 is TGCAGCGTGGGTACGCAGTATTTT. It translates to CSVGTQYF.